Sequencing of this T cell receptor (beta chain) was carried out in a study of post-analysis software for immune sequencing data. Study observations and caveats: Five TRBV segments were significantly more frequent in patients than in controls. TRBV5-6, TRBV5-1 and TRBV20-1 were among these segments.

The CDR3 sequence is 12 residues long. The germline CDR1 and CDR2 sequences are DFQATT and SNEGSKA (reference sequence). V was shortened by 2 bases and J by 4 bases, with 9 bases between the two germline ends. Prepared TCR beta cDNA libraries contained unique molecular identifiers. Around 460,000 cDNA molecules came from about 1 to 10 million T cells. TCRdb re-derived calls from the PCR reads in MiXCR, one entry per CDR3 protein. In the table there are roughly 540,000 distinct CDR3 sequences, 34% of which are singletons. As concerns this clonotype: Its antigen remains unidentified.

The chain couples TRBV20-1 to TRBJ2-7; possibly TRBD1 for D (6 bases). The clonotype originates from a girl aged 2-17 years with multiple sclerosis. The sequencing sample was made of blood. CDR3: CSARMDRYEQYF. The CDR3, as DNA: TGCAGTGCTAGAATGGACAGATACGAGCAGTACTTC.